This T cell receptor (beta chain) was documented in a study of PD-1 blockade in classical Hodgkin lymphoma. Every patient was affected by relapse after autologous stem cell transplantation, while exposure to brentuximab vedotin was not uniform. Complete response, partial response or progressive disease were the best responses. Germline CDR1 is MDHEN and CDR2 is SYDVKM. The V gene lost 4 bases and the J gene lost 9 bases, with 10 bases spanning the gap. This CDR3 has 12 residues. Study-level findings and limits: Complete responders matched newly diagnosed patients in baseline diversity. Relapsed/refractory patients reportedly had the lowest baseline TCR diversity, below newly diagnosed patients, who were below healthy donors.

To note about this clone: Its antigen is unidentified.

TCRdb's table, derived via immunoSEQ multiplex PCR, lists solely in-frame clones and lacks some. Of tens of thousands of clones listed, around 90% are singletons. The chain is built from TRBV28 and TRBJ2-1; D remains unclear. The clonotype was recovered from a human donor with classical Hodgkin lymphoma. This material consisted of peripheral blood mononuclear cells (PBMCs), taken at baseline. Written as DNA, the CDR3 is TGTGCCAGCAGTTCCCTCAGTTTTGAGCAGTTCTTC. This codes for CASSSLSFEQFF. Combining the CDR3 with reference TRBV28 and TRBJ2-1 gives the whole variable domain DVKVTQSSRYLVKRTGEKVFLECVQDMDHENMFWYRQDPGLGLRLIYFSYDVKMKEKGDIPEGYSVSREKKERFSLILESASTNQTSMYLCASSSLSFEQFFGPGTRLTVL.